A single sample is the source of the 32 T cell receptor beta chains below, sequenced in a study of blood T cell repertoires in COVID-19. Clones were sequenced by immunoSEQ multiplex PCR, and TCRdb holds only the in-frame ones, with some missing. The data show over 150,000 clones, around 83% seen once. What was sequenced was peripheral blood. Receptors were obtained from a man between 35 and 55 years old with acute or convalescent COVID-19.

The sample holds one count of this clone. V and J are TRBV10-3 and TRBJ1-2; 7 nucleotides line up with TRBD1. V was pared by 6 bases and J by 6 bases, with 10 bases of the junction left unmatched. Looked up from germline, CDR1 is ENHRY and CDR2 is SYGVKD. CDR3 length: 14 residues. The CDR3: CAIRDNRGRDGYTF. CDR3 DNA: TGTGCCATCAGAGATAACAGGGGACGAGATGGCTACACCTTC.

This chain connects TRBV3-1 (or the pseudogene TRBV3-2) to TRBJ2-1; TRBD2 might be the D (5 bases). The CDR3 extends over 13 amino acids. The V end was cut by 0 bases, the J end by 15 bases, with 15 bases between. The germline V gene has CDR1 LGHDT and CDR2 YNNKEL (reference sequence). In DNA form, the CDR3 reads TGTGCCAGCAGCCAAGATCCGAGCGGAAGGACGTTCTTC. As protein: CASSQDPSGRTFF.

This rearrangement joins TRBV6-5 to TRBJ1-5; 7 bases match TRBD1. Germline V gives CDR1 MNHEY, CDR2 SVGAGI. CDR3 length: 13 residues. Trimming at V came to 5 bases and at J to 4 bases, leaving 2 bases not matched to a gene. CDR3 amino acids: CASSKTGNQPQHF. CDR3 nucleotides: TGTGCCAGCAGTAAGACAGGGAATCAGCCCCAGCATTTT.

The chain links TRBV4-2 to TRBJ1-3; 8 positions match TRBD1. With V trimmed by 4 bases and J by 1 base, 3 bases remained unmatched. The CDR3 is 15 amino acids. Germline V gene sequence: CDR1 LGHNA, CDR2 YNFKEQ. This CDR3 is CASSPRTGSGNTIYF. The CDR3 DNA follows: TGTGCCAGCAGCCCCCGGACAGGGTCTGGAAACACCATATATTTT.

This clone appeared a single time. V is TRBV11-3 and J is TRBJ2-5; TRBD2 aligns across 13 bases. The CDR3 spans 16 residues. Trimming at V came to 5 bases and at J to 5 bases, leaving 8 bases not matched to a gene. Germline CDR1 is SGHNT and CDR2 is YENEEA. CDR3: CASSAGLAGEGETQYF. Here the CDR3 DNA reads TGTGCCAGCAGCGCCGGACTAGCGGGGGAGGGGGAGACCCAGTACTTC.

The genes are TRBV2 and TRBJ2-3; perhaps TRBD2 as D (5 bases). There are 15 residues in the CDR3. Trimming pared 6 bases from V and 6 bases from J, leaving 19 bases between. Per the germline V gene, CDR1 is SNHLY and CDR2 is FYNNEI. Written as DNA, the CDR3 is TGTGCCAGCAGGGGATCTTGGGCCTCGGGGGATACGCAGTATTTT. Its translation is CASRGSWASGDTQYF.

This clone occurred once. The gene calls are TRBV3-1 (or the pseudogene TRBV3-2) and TRBJ1-1; TRBD1 is a possible D gene (5 bases). CDR3 length: 14 residues. Trimming shortened V by 3 bases and J by 5 bases, and 13 bases separated the two germline ends. Germline CDR1 is LGHDT and CDR2 is YNNKEL (reference sequence). In DNA form, the CDR3 reads TGTGCCAGCAGCCACTCAGGGTCCGGGACTGAAGCTTTCTTT. Its protein is CASSHSGSGTEAFF.

The chain combines TRBV7-8 with TRBJ1-3; weak D call: TRBD1 (5 bases). Germline CDR1 SGHVS, CDR2 FQNEAQ. The V gene lost 6 bases and the J gene lost 2 bases, with 11 bases spanning the gap. This CDR3 contains 14 residues. In DNA form, the CDR3 reads TGTGCCAGCAGTCCCGGGGGAGCTGGAAACACCATATATTTT. This sequence encodes CASSPGGAGNTIYF.

The chain uses TRBV2 and TRBJ2-7; D remains ambiguous. CDR1 and CDR2 from the germline V gene are SNHLY and FYNNEI. This CDR3 is 11 amino acids long. Trimming shortened V by 6 bases and J by 4 bases, and 7 bases separated the two germline ends. The CDR3 nucleotides are TGTGCCAGCAGGAACAAGTACGAGCAGTACTTC. It encodes CASRNKYEQYF.

This sequence joins TRBV3-1 (or the pseudogene TRBV3-2) and TRBJ2-1; no clear D. V dropped 1 base and J dropped 3 bases, with 7 bases sitting between them. The CDR3 is made up of 14 amino acids. Germline CDR1 LGHDT, CDR2 YNNKEL (reference sequence). CDR3 amino acids: CASSQGGYYNEQFF. CDR3 sequence (DNA): TGTGCCAGCAGCCAAGGAGGTTACTACAATGAGCAGTTCTTC.

The table lists this clone with a few counts. The chain uses TRBV4-2 and TRBJ2-3, with TRBD1 as a possible D gene (5 bases). Germline values: CDR1 LGHNA, CDR2 YNFKEQ. Trimming pared 5 bases from V and 3 bases from J, leaving 12 bases between. This CDR3 has 14 amino acids. Here the CDR3 reads CASSTKDKTDTQYF. The CDR3 coding sequence is TGTGCCAGCAGCACTAAGGACAAGACAGATACGCAGTATTTT.

This chain connects TRBV5-1 to TRBJ2-3; D unclear. V lost 1 base and J lost 0, with 21 bases in between. CDR3 length: 19 amino acids. Per the germline V gene, CDR1 is SGHRS and CDR2 is YFSETQ. CDR3 nucleotides: TGCGCCAGCAGCTTGTTTTGGGCCTCGGCACGACAAAGCACAGATACGCAGTATTTT. Translating gives CASSLFWASARQSTDTQYF.

V gene TRBV30 combines with J gene TRBJ1-5, with D perhaps matching TRBD1 (6 bases). The ends were cut back, 2 bases at V and 1 base at J, with 18 bases in the middle. CDR1 GTSNPN and CDR2 SVGIG come from the germline V gene (reference sequence). The CDR3 consists of 17 residues. As DNA, the CDR3 is TGTGCCTGGAGTTCCTACCCCGGGACAAACAGCAATCAGCCCCAGCATTTT. Protein product: CAWSSYPGTNSNQPQHF.

V is TRBV20-1 and J is TRBJ2-3; TRBD1 aligns across 11 bases. The germline V gene encodes CDR1 DFQATT and CDR2 SNEGSKA (reference sequence). This CDR3 is built from 15 residues. J was trimmed by 6 bases and V by 3 bases; bases with no gene match: 8. The CDR3 nucleotides are TGCAGTGCTAGTTCCGGGACAGGGGGGTACGATACGCAGTATTTT. Translation: CSASSGTGGYDTQYF.

This clone has more than one count but fewer than ten. The chain uses TRBV2 and TRBJ2-7; 7 bases align to TRBD1. The CDR3 runs 15 residues. V was clipped by 6 bases and J by 6 bases; unmatched bases: 14. The V gene's germline CDR1 is SNHLY and CDR2 FYNNEI. The CDR3 coding sequence is TGTGCCAGCAGAGTTTTGACAGGGAAGGGCGGCGAGCAGTACTTC. As protein: CASRVLTGKGGEQYF. Using reference TRBV2 and TRBJ2-7 for the parts outside the CDR3, the full variable domain is EPEVTQTPSHQVTQMGQEVILRCVPISNHLYFYWYRQILGQKVEFLVSFYNNEISEKSEIFDDQFSVERPDGSNFTLKIRSTKLEDSAMYFCASRVLTGKGGEQYFGPGTRLTVT.

The DNA of the CDR3 is TGTGCCAGCAGCTCCCACTCAACCGGACAGGGCGAGCAGTACTTC. Its protein is CASSSHSTGQGEQYF. This sequence joins TRBV9 and TRBJ2-7, with 8 bases fitting TRBD1. CDR1 SGDLS and CDR2 YYNGEE come from the germline V gene. Unmatched junction bases numbered 12, after V lost 4 bases and J lost 6 bases. The CDR3 spans 15 residues.

This chain links TRBV5-4 with TRBJ2-1; 10 nucleotides match TRBD2. Trimming at V came to 3 bases and at J to 5 bases, leaving 5 bases not matched to a gene. The CDR3 has 15 amino acids. Germline assignment: CDR1 SGHNT and CDR2 YYREEE (reference sequence). DNA for the CDR3: TGTGCCAGCAGCTCGGGACTAGCGAAAGACAATGAGCAGTTCTTC. Residues: CASSSGLAKDNEQFF.

V gene TRBV5-4 combines with J gene TRBJ1-3; unclear D gene. The CDR3 runs to 14 residues. Trimming removed 3 bases at V and 4 bases at J, with 11 bases between. Germline-derived CDR1 and CDR2 are SGHNT and YYREEE (reference sequence). This CDR3 is CASSSEPRGNTIYF. The CDR3 nucleotides are TGTGCCAGCAGCTCCGAACCCCGGGGAAACACCATATATTTT.

The genes are TRBV6-5 and TRBJ1-6, with 7 bases fitting TRBD1. CDR3 length: 14 amino acids. Germline CDR1 and CDR2: MNHEY and SVGAGI. The junction had 5 bases not matched to a gene; V was cut back by 5 bases and J by 7 bases. The CDR3 nucleotides are TGTGCCAGCAGTCTGGGACAGCTAAATTCACCCCTCCACTTT. Protein: CASSLGQLNSPLHF.

The gene calls are TRBV5-4 and TRBJ1-1, with D tentatively TRBD1 (6 bases). V was trimmed by 3 bases and J by 10 bases, leaving 13 bases between them. Germline CDR1 is SGHNT and CDR2 is YYREEE (reference sequence). The CDR3 sequence is 12 residues long. The CDR3 here is CASSSQGRGAFF. The CDR3 region has the DNA TGTGCCAGCAGCTCTCAGGGGCGAGGAGCTTTCTTT.

The chain carries TRBV19 and TRBJ1-5; D unclear. This CDR3 has 14 amino acids. V lost 3 bases and J 1 base, leaving 7 bases between the germline ends. The germline V gene has CDR1 LNHDA and CDR2 SQIVND (reference sequence). The DNA of the CDR3 is TGTGCCAGTAGTATTTCGCAGAGCAATCAGCCCCAGCATTTT. This codes for CASSISQSNQPQHF.

The V gene is TRBV5-1, the J gene TRBJ1-5, with 8 bases fitting TRBD1. V lost 4 bases and J lost 4; bases outside the gene matches: 4. The CDR3 runs to 14 residues. In germline, CDR1 is SGHRS, CDR2 YFSETQ. CDR3: CASSIGQGNQPQHF. CDR3 coding DNA: TGCGCCAGCAGCATCGGACAGGGAAATCAGCCCCAGCATTTT.

The chain uses TRBV19 and TRBJ2-3; 10 bases map to TRBD2. The CDR3 sequence is 15 residues long. The trim removed 6 bases at V and 0 bases at J, leaving 3 bases unmatched. Germline V gene lookup returns CDR1 LNHDA and CDR2 SQIVND (reference sequence). This CDR3 is CASSTGLASTDTQYF. The DNA of the CDR3 is TGTGCCAGTAGCACGGGACTAGCGAGCACAGATACGCAGTATTTT.

The chain joins TRBV6-4 to TRBJ1-5, with D maybe TRBD1 (6 bases). V lost 4 bases and J 7 bases, leaving 14 bases between the germline ends. The CDR3 covers 14 residues. Germline V gives CDR1 MRHNA, CDR2 SNTAGT. The CDR3 nucleotides are TGTGCCAGCAGTGCAGAAAGGGGGGGCCAGCCCCAGCATTTT. Translation: CASSAERGGQPQHF.

CDR3 amino acids: CASSLDRGADTQYF. The CDR3 coding sequence is TGCGCCAGCAGCTTGGACAGGGGTGCAGATACGCAGTATTTT. The rearrangement links TRBV5-1 to TRBJ2-3, with 7 bases fitting TRBD1. V shed 0 bases and J 4 bases; nucleotides not matched to a gene: 2. The CDR3 runs 14 residues. Germline lookup yields CDR1 SGHRS and CDR2 YFSETQ.

CDR3 bases: TGTGCCAGCAGTTCCCCTGATCGGGGGGCTGGCTACACCTTC. This translates into CASSSPDRGAGYTF. V gene TRBV6-6 combines with J gene TRBJ1-2, with a tentative D call TRBD1 (6 bases). CDR1 MNHNY and CDR2 SVGAGI come from the germline V gene (reference sequence). This CDR3 is 14 amino acids long. Trimming left V 4 bases short and J 7 bases short, with 16 bases between.

CDR3 DNA sequence: TGTGCCACCAGTGACGCCCGGACAGGGGGGGATGAGCAGTTCTTC. Translated, it gives CATSDARTGGDEQFF. The rearrangement joins TRBV24-1 to TRBJ2-1; 10 nucleotides align to TRBD1. This CDR3 has 15 amino acids. The V segment lost 4 bases and the J segment 8 bases; nucleotides outside the gene matches: 7. Germline V gene data show CDR1 as KGHDR and CDR2 as SFDVKD.

The chain recombines TRBV19 with TRBJ2-4; 9 bases map to TRBD1. The CDR3 length is 16 residues. Germline assignment: CDR1 LNHDA and CDR2 SQIVND (reference sequence). Trimming cost V 5 bases and J 7 bases; bases outside gene matches: 12. The CDR3 is CASSYRTGTGRNIQYF. Here the CDR3 DNA reads TGTGCCAGTAGTTATAGAACCGGGACAGGGAGGAACATTCAGTACTTC.

J is TRBJ1-5 and V is TRBV4-1; D is undetermined. This CDR3 is 13 amino acids long. Between the trimmed V and J ends, which lost 3 bases and 7 bases, there was a span of 10 bases. Germline loops: CDR1 MGHRA, CDR2 YSYEKL. The CDR3 is CASSQAPRQPQHF. Written as DNA, the CDR3 is TGCGCCAGCAGCCAGGCCCCCCGACAGCCCCAGCATTTT.

The chain recombines TRBV6-2 or TRBV6-3 with TRBJ2-3, with 9 bases matching TRBD2. Per germline, CDR1 MNHEY and CDR2 SVGEGT. J gave up 5 bases and V 6 bases, and 6 bases lay outside the gene matches. The CDR3 covers 14 residues. CDR3 loop: CASSKRGEVDTQYF. The DNA for the CDR3 is TGTGCCAGCAGCAAGCGGGGGGAGGTAGATACGCAGTATTTT.

The chain uses TRBV20-1 and TRBJ2-5; D not resolved. Germline-derived CDR1 and CDR2 are DFQATT and SNEGSKA (reference sequence). The CDR3 has 10 residues. With 6 bases removed from V and 5 bases from J, the gap between germline ends came to 7 bases. The CDR3 reads CSASSETQYF. The CDR3 coding sequence is TGCAGTGCCTCCTCCGAGACCCAGTACTTC.

The CDR3 nucleotides read TGTGCCAGTAGTCAAACGCGGAACACTGAAGCTTTCTTT. Protein: CASSQTRNTEAFF. The chain recombines TRBV19 with TRBJ1-1; D is unresolved. The germline CDR1 and CDR2 sequences are LNHDA and SQIVND (reference sequence). This CDR3 is built from 13 residues. Trimming left V 5 bases short and J 1 base short, with 8 bases between.